This T cell receptor (beta chain) was identified in a study of blood T cells in healthy people across ages. CDR1 is SQVTM and CDR2 is ANQGSEA in the germline V gene. Deletions cut 5 bases from V and 2 bases from J, with 9 bases between. The CDR3 length is 12 residues. Primed by a sample-barcoded 5' primer and a J-beta primer mix, a second PCR proceeded for about 6 to 11 cycles. TCRdb analysed the 5' RACE reads with MiXCR anew, one entry per CDR3 protein. The data show about 380,000 distinct CDR3 sequences, roughly half seen once. This TCR derives from a man between 60 and 75 years old in good health. The genes are TRBV29-1 and TRBJ2-5; D is unresolved. The sequencing input was blood. CDR3 in amino acids: CSVSAVQETQYF. The DNA of the CDR3 is TGCAGCGTTAGTGCGGTACAAGAGACCCAGTACTTC.